These 13 T cell receptor beta chains came from one sample sequenced in a study of Graves' ophthalmopathy and Graves' hyperthyroidism. Amplification from RNA transcripts yielded the TCR beta CDR3 regions. Amplification began with first-round RT-PCR using HTBI primers, then second-round multiplex PCR was performed. TCRdb itself ran the multiplex PCR reads through MiXCR, one entry per CDR3 protein. Of hundreds of thousands of distinct CDR3 sequences in the sample, about 40% were seen once. The material sequenced was peripheral blood. The origin of the receptors is an adult man with Graves' ophthalmopathy.

This clonotype showed up just once. The J gene is TRBJ2-7, the V gene TRBV25-1; D unclear. This CDR3 is 14 amino acids long. Between the trimmed V and J ends, which lost 0 bases and 0 bases, there was a span of 6 bases. CDR1 and CDR2 from the germline V gene are MGHDK and SYGVNS. The chain's CDR3 is CASSEYGVSYEQYF. CDR3 DNA sequence: TGTGCCAGCAGTGAATATGGGGTCTCCTACGAGCAGTACTTC.

In the case of this clonotype: The junction differs from germline at one of its ends, possibly a read error. V usage is TRBV7-2 and J usage is TRBJ2-2, with D unresolved. This CDR3 spans 14 amino acids. Germline values: CDR1 SGHTA, CDR2 FQGNSA. CDR3 loop: CASSQDTNTGELFF. As DNA, the CDR3 is TGCGCCAGCAGCCAAGACACGAACACCGGGGAGCTGTTTTTT.

A word on this clonotype: Germline and junction disagree at one end, which may indicate a read error. The V call is TRBV11-2, the J call TRBJ1-6; D unclear. CDR3 length: 15 residues. CDR1 is SGHAT and CDR2 is FQNNGV in the germline V gene. For the CDR3, the DNA is TGTGCCGGCAGCACCCAGAGCTCCTATAATTCACCCCTCCACTTT. This codes for CAGSTQSSYNSPLHF.

The rearrangement links TRBV9 to TRBJ2-5; the D is unclear. The germline V gene encodes CDR1 SGDLS and CDR2 YYNGEE. Trimming took 4 bases from V and 5 from J, leaving 18 bases between them. The CDR3 has 15 residues. The CDR3 protein is CASSIRTSLGETQYF. CDR3 coding DNA: TGTGCCAGCAGCATACGGACGAGCCTCGGGGAGACCCAGTACTTC.

Many counts were recorded for this clonotype. The V call is TRBV20-1, the J call TRBJ1-6; 9 bases align to TRBD1. From germline, CDR1 is DFQATT and CDR2 SNEGSKA (reference sequence). After removal of 6 bases from V and 10 bases from J, the junction contained 16 bases not matched to a gene. The CDR3 consists of 16 residues. The CDR3 is CSAITGGQGNDSPLHF. CDR3 bases: TGCAGTGCCATAACCGGGGGACAGGGAAATGACTCACCCCTCCACTTT.

This clonotype was observed at least ten times. The chain carries TRBV20-1 and TRBJ1-1, with no clear D. The CDR3 is 12 amino acids. The V and J ends lost 7 bases and 0 bases respectively, with 9 bases between them. Germline lookup yields CDR1 DFQATT and CDR2 SNEGSKA (reference sequence). This CDR3 is CSGSPLNTEAFF. Written as DNA, the CDR3 is TGCAGTGGTTCGCCCCTGAACACTGAAGCTTTCTTT.

The V call is TRBV4-2, the J call TRBJ1-2; D is perhaps TRBD1 (5 bases). This CDR3 has 17 residues. V gave up 3 bases and J gave up 2 bases, with 19 bases separating them. Looked up from germline, CDR1 is LGHNA and CDR2 is YNFKEQ. The CDR3 sequence: CASSQGYRDRANYGYTF. CDR3 DNA: TGTGCCAGCAGCCAGGGGTATAGGGACCGCGCGAACTATGGCTACACCTTC.

The chain carries TRBV25-1 and TRBJ1-5; D is unclear. This CDR3 spans 12 amino acids. Germline values: CDR1 MGHDK, CDR2 SYGVNS. V dropped 11 bases and J dropped 2 bases, with 10 bases sitting between them. The CDR3 here is CAGSGGNQPQHF. The DNA of the CDR3 is TGTGCCGGTAGTGGGGGCAATCAGCCCCAGCATTTT.

This clonotype came up once. CDR3 amino acids: CASSDWGQGIYGYTF. In DNA form, the CDR3 reads TGTGCCAGCAGTGATTGGGGACAGGGTATCTATGGCTACACCTTC. The chain is built from TRBV25-1 and TRBJ1-2; 9 bases align to TRBD1. V dropped 3 bases and J dropped 4; count of bases not matched to a gene: 6. CDR1 is MGHDK and CDR2 is SYGVNS in the germline V gene. This CDR3 spans 15 amino acids.

In regard to this clonotype: Possible read error: a much larger clone is one base away. The rearrangement links TRBV5-1 to TRBJ2-5; D is undetermined. Trimming removed 6 bases from V and 5 bases from J, with 14 bases in between. The CDR3 contains 13 residues. Germline V gives CDR1 SGHRS, CDR2 YFSETQ. The CDR3 sequence is CASKRTAQETQYF. For the CDR3, the DNA is TGCGCCAGCAAGAGGACGGCCCAGGAGACCCAGTACTTC.

This clonotype was recorded many times. The chain employs TRBV29-1 and TRBJ2-7; D may be TRBD1 (7 bases). V lost 3 bases and J lost 6, with 15 bases in between. The germline gives CDR1 SQVTM, CDR2 ANQGSEA. There are 13 residues in the CDR3. CDR3: CSVEAGGRGEQYF. The CDR3 DNA is TGCAGCGTTGAGGCAGGGGGGAGAGGCGAGCAGTACTTC.

The gene calls are TRBV5-1 and TRBJ1-6, with D unresolved. V dropped 4 bases and J dropped 3 bases, with 17 bases sitting between them. Germline CDR1 is SGHRS and CDR2 is YFSETQ. This CDR3 comprises 17 residues. Here the CDR3 reads CASSKDGRGNYNSPLHF. The CDR3 DNA sequence: TGCGCCAGCAGCAAGGACGGACGGGGTAACTATAATTCACCCCTCCACTTT.

The chain has TRBV10-2 and TRBJ1-5, with 8 bases that match TRBD1. Losses at the gene ends were 10 bases for V and 6 bases for J; bases not matched to a gene: 8. CDR1 and CDR2 from the germline V gene are WSHSY and SAAADI. The length of the CDR3 is 13 residues. CDR3 amino acids: CATRGRGLQPQHF. CDR3 in DNA: TGCGCCACCCGGGGCAGGGGGCTTCAGCCCCAGCATTTT.